Here is one T cell receptor (beta chain) with its context. Its target is unknown. This sample was included in a study of shared clonotypes between healthy human individuals. Study-level information: Two women and three men aged 18 to 49 made up the donors. There were three CD4 naive, three CD4 memory, two CD8 naive and one CD8 memory plates per donor. Study observations and caveats: Memory subsets had estimated richness that was generally smaller than that of naive subsets.

Libraries were prepared by immunoSEQ multiplex PCR; TCRdb keeps only in-frame clonotypes and omits some of them. The sample includes approximately 2.3 million clones, approximately 95% of them seen just once. The CDR3 sequence is 12 residues long. Germline loops: CDR1 SGHRS, CDR2 YFSETQ. Trimming cost V 4 bases and J 5 bases, with 8 bases left between them. This clonotype was sampled from a man younger than 35 in good health. Some clones in this sample may be carry-over from other donors' samples. The chain recombines TRBV5-1 with TRBJ2-3; D gene uncertain. The specimen sequenced was naive CD4+ T cells from PBMCs. Subset of the sample: CD45RA+ positively selected. The CDR3 loop reads CASSQTVDTQYF. The CDR3 bases are TGCGCCAGCAGCCAGACCGTAGATACGCAGTATTTT.